The 31 T cell receptor beta chains below come from one sample, sequenced in a study of cytomegalovirus exposure and HLA in healthy donors. The PCR contained 60 Vbeta and 13 Jbeta primers. TCRdb's table, derived via immunoSEQ multiplex PCR, lists solely in-frame clones and lacks some. The top ten clones hold about 1.6% of a sample with 55,000 to 65,000 clones, roughly 84% of them seen once. Sequences were obtained from PBMCs. The receptor source for this set is a human donor in good health.

The chain couples TRBV4-2 to TRBJ2-7; D ambiguous. Germline V gives CDR1 LGHNA, CDR2 YNFKEQ. V lost 0 bases and J 10 bases, leaving 10 bases between the germline ends. The CDR3 runs 12 residues. CDR3 in amino acids: CASSQDEDTQYF. The CDR3 bases are TGTGCCAGCAGCCAAGATGAAGATACTCAGTACTTC.

This chain uses TRBV14 with TRBJ2-3; D call uncertain. The germline V gene has CDR1 SGHDN and CDR2 FVKESK. V dropped 4 bases and J dropped 6 bases, with 11 bases sitting between them. The CDR3 extends over 13 amino acids. This chain's CDR3 is CASSLAVLDTQYF. CDR3 DNA sequence: TGTGCCAGCAGCCTCGCAGTTCTGGATACGCAGTATTTT. Supplemented by reference TRBV14 and TRBJ2-3, the full variable domain reads EAGVTQFPSHSVIEKGQTVTLRCDPISGHDNLYWYRRVMGKEIKFLLHFVKESKQDESGMPNNRFLAERTGGTYSTLKVQPAELEDSGVYFCASSLAVLDTQYFGPGTRLTVL.

This clone has more than one count but fewer than ten. This chain joins TRBV15 and TRBJ2-7, with D perhaps matching TRBD1 (5 bases). Germline loops: CDR1 LNHNV, CDR2 YYDKDF (reference sequence). V lost 3 bases, J lost 3 bases, and 18 bases lay in between. CDR3 length: 16 residues. CDR3 protein: CATSSNLRQLIYEQYF. The CDR3 coding sequence is TGTGCCACCAGCAGTAATCTGAGACAGTTGATCTACGAGCAGTACTTC.

The genes are TRBV7-9 and TRBJ2-5, with D maybe TRBD2 (6 bases). CDR1 is SEHNR and CDR2 is FQNEAQ in the germline V gene (reference sequence). The CDR3 extends over 17 amino acids. The V end was cut by 1 base, the J end by 1 base, with 16 bases between. The DNA of the CDR3 is TGTGCCAGCAGCTTAGGTGTTCGGCTAGCGACCCAAGAGACCCAGTACTTC. As protein: CASSLGVRLATQETQYF.

This chain connects TRBV5-1 to TRBJ2-1; the match to TRBD2 covers 12 bases. Germline V CDR1 and CDR2: SGHRS, YFSETQ. The CDR3 extends over 19 amino acids. V was clipped by 0 bases and J by 1 base; unmatched bases: 8. In nucleotides, the CDR3 is TGCGCCAGCAGCTTGGCTCCTAGCGGGAGGGCGAGGTCCTACAATGAGCAGTTCTTC. This sequence encodes CASSLAPSGRARSYNEQFF.

The chain links TRBV6-6 to TRBJ2-1; tentative D call: TRBD1 (5 bases). Trimming cost V 6 bases and J 10 bases, with 16 bases left between them. This CDR3 is built from 13 residues. CDR1 MNHNY and CDR2 SVGAGI come from the germline V gene (reference sequence). This chain's CDR3 is CASRLDQGWEQFF. In nucleotides, the CDR3 is TGTGCCAGCAGGTTAGATCAGGGTTGGGAGCAGTTCTTC.

V gene TRBV2 combines with J gene TRBJ1-5, with TRBD1 as a possible D gene (6 bases). The V gene's germline CDR1 is SNHLY and CDR2 FYNNEI. The CDR3 spans 15 residues. The germline V and J ends were trimmed by 6 bases and 4 bases, with 16 bases remaining between them. The CDR3 region has the DNA TGTGCCAGCAGCCGGACAGAGACCTCTAATCAGCCCCAGCATTTT. This translates into CASSRTETSNQPQHF. Full variable domain (rest looked up from reference TRBV2 and TRBJ1-5): EPEVTQTPSHQVTQMGQEVILRCVPISNHLYFYWYRQILGQKVEFLVSFYNNEISEKSEIFDDQFSVERPDGSNFTLKIRSTKLEDSAMYFCASSRTETSNQPQHFGDGTRLSIL.

The chain joins TRBV5-4 to TRBJ1-2; 7 bases fit TRBD1. Looked up from germline, CDR1 is SGHNT and CDR2 is YYREEE (reference sequence). Unmatched junction bases numbered 4, after V lost 2 bases and J lost 3 bases. This CDR3 comprises 14 residues. As DNA, the CDR3 is TGTGCCAGCAGCTTTCGACAGGGCGACTATGGCTACACCTTC. Translating it yields CASSFRQGDYGYTF.

The chain carries TRBV4-2 and TRBJ1-4, with TRBD1 identical over 8 bases. Germline V CDR1 and CDR2: LGHNA, YNFKEQ. The CDR3 totals 14 residues. The J segment lost 8 bases and the V segment lost 7 bases, leaving 9 bases of the junction unmatched. CDR3 sequence (DNA): TGTGCCAGCACCCCTGAGGACAGGGACGAAAAACTGTTTTTT. Translation gives CASTPEDRDEKLFF.

The chain couples TRBV11-2 to TRBJ2-1, with D perhaps TRBD2 (5 bases). V lost 1 base, J lost 0 bases, and 13 bases lay in between. CDR1 is SGHAT and CDR2 is FQNNGV in the germline V gene. CDR3 length: 17 residues. The chain's CDR3 is CASSLGPGLFSYNEQFF. The CDR3 DNA follows: TGTGCCAGCAGCTTAGGACCAGGACTTTTCTCCTACAATGAGCAGTTCTTC.

The V gene is TRBV6-5, the J gene TRBJ2-7; 10 bases are shared with TRBD2. The trim removed 3 bases at V and 5 bases at J, leaving 7 bases unmatched. This CDR3 has 15 amino acids. CDR1 is MNHEY and CDR2 is SVGAGI in the germline V gene. The CDR3 protein is CASSYTSGTPDEQYF. In DNA form, the CDR3 reads TGTGCCAGCAGTTATACTAGCGGGACGCCGGACGAGCAGTACTTC.

This chain connects TRBV19 to TRBJ2-1, with D possibly being TRBD2 (6 bases). With 2 bases removed from V and 2 bases from J, the gap between germline ends came to 16 bases. The CDR3 runs 17 residues. CDR1 and CDR2 (germline): LNHDA, SQIVND (reference sequence). In nucleotides, the CDR3 is TGTGCCAGTAGTATATGGGGGGTGCGGGGAACCTACAATGAGCAGTTCTTC. Its protein is CASSIWGVRGTYNEQFF.

CDR3 protein: CASSLGLAGFNEQFF. DNA for the CDR3: TGCGCCAGCAGCCTAGGACTAGCGGGATTTAATGAGCAGTTCTTC. The J gene is TRBJ2-1, the V gene TRBV4-1; 12 positions match TRBD2. This CDR3 is 15 amino acids long. Germline CDR1 is MGHRA and CDR2 is YSYEKL. Trimming removed 4 bases from V and 7 bases from J; junction bases left unmatched: 5.

This chain links TRBV28 with TRBJ1-2; 9 nucleotides line up with TRBD1. The trim removed 6 bases at V and 3 bases at J, leaving 11 bases unmatched. Germline values: CDR1 MDHEN, CDR2 SYDVKM. The CDR3 has 16 residues. CDR3 sequence: CASSSGTGHEDYGYTF. CDR3 sequence (DNA): TGTGCCAGCAGCTCCGGGACAGGGCATGAGGACTATGGCTACACCTTC.

The rearrangement joins TRBV15 to TRBJ2-7, with 7 bases fitting TRBD1. The CDR3 runs 15 residues. With 0 bases clipped from V and 7 bases from J, the junction kept 9 bases outside the gene matches. Germline V gene lookup returns CDR1 LNHNV and CDR2 YYDKDF (reference sequence). In nucleotides, the CDR3 is TGTGCCACCAGCAGAGATTCACAGGGGCCTTGGGAGCAGTACTTC. This translates into CATSRDSQGPWEQYF.

The J gene is TRBJ2-3, the V gene TRBV5-4; 15 bases align to TRBD2. Trimming cost V 4 bases and J 3 bases; bases outside gene matches: 15. This CDR3 is built from 20 residues. Germline CDR1 is SGHNT and CDR2 is YYREEE (reference sequence). The CDR3 DNA reads as TGTGCCAGCAGCAAAAGGACTAGCGGGGGGGCTAGGACGAGAACAGATACGCAGTATTTT. Translating gives CASSKRTSGGARTRTDTQYF.

This chain joins TRBV5-1 and TRBJ2-7; TRBD1 agrees at 8 bases. J lost 9 bases, V lost 4 bases, and 9 bases had no gene match. The germline CDR1 and CDR2 sequences are SGHRS and YFSETQ. The CDR3 contains 13 residues. This CDR3 reads CASSIRTGPGQYF. DNA for the CDR3: TGCGCCAGCAGCATAAGGACAGGGCCCGGGCAGTACTTC.

V usage is TRBV7-6 and J usage is TRBJ2-2, with TRBD1 as a possible D gene (7 bases). This CDR3 region has 16 residues. With 2 bases removed from V and 3 bases from J, the gap between germline ends came to 13 bases. Germline values: CDR1 SGHVS, CDR2 FNYEAQ. CDR3 sequence (DNA): TGTGCCAGCAGCTTACAGGGGGGCGACGACACCGGGGAGCTGTTTTTT. This sequence encodes CASSLQGGDDTGELFF.

This clone was seen once. The rearrangement joins TRBV10-3 to TRBJ2-5; TRBD1 aligns across 7 bases. The better agreement between TRBJ2-7 and the DNA end casts doubt on the J call. Germline assignment: CDR1 ENHRY and CDR2 SYGVKD. There are 11 residues in the CDR3. The CDR3 DNA reads TGTGCCACCCAGGGGGTATACGAGCAGTACTTC. This gives the protein CATQGVYEQYF.

V gene TRBV6-1 combines with J gene TRBJ2-1, with a weak D call TRBD1 (6 bases). Trimming pared 4 bases from V and 1 base from J, leaving 14 bases between. The CDR3 length is 16 residues. Per germline, CDR1 MNHNS and CDR2 SASEGT. The CDR3, as DNA: TGTGCCAGCAGTGGAACCGGGACAAATTCCTACAATGAGCAGTTCTTC. This sequence encodes CASSGTGTNSYNEQFF.

The V and J genes are TRBV5-4 and TRBJ2-1; 9 positions match TRBD2. The CDR3 extends over 15 amino acids. The J segment lost 4 bases and the V segment lost 3 bases, leaving 5 bases of the junction unmatched. Germline V gene sequence: CDR1 SGHNT, CDR2 YYREEE (reference sequence). CDR3 sequence (DNA): TGTGCCAGCAGCTCACCGACTAGCGGATACAATGAGCAGTTCTTC. Protein sequence: CASSSPTSGYNEQFF.

The chain employs TRBV5-1 and TRBJ1-4; no reliable D call. Trimming cost V 0 bases and J 0 bases, with 12 bases left between them. Germline CDR1 reads SGHRS; CDR2 reads YFSETQ. The CDR3 runs to 17 residues. CDR3 sequence (DNA): TGCGCCAGCAGCTTGGCCCTAGAGAGTACAACTAATGAAAAACTGTTTTTT. It is translated as CASSLALESTTNEKLFF.

The chain uses TRBV28 and TRBJ2-5, with D perhaps matching TRBD1 (5 bases). The CDR3 loop spans 12 amino acids. Per the germline V gene, CDR1 is MDHEN and CDR2 is SYDVKM. With 6 bases removed from V and 7 bases from J, the gap between germline ends came to 12 bases. This chain's CDR3 is CASRQGVGTQYF. The CDR3, as DNA: TGTGCCAGCAGGCAGGGCGTAGGGACCCAGTACTTC.

The rearrangement uses TRBV7-9 and TRBJ2-5; 10 bases line up with TRBD2. Per germline, CDR1 SEHNR and CDR2 FQNEAQ (reference sequence). CDR3 length: 19 amino acids. Trimming removed 3 bases from V and 7 bases from J; junction bases left unmatched: 20. As DNA, the CDR3 is TGTGCCAGCAGCTTCTCGAGGCTAGCGGGAGTTTATGAGTGGGGGACCCAGTACTTC. Translating it yields CASSFSRLAGVYEWGTQYF.

V usage is TRBV7-9 and J usage is TRBJ1-6, with a possible D match to TRBD1 (6 bases). From germline, CDR1 is SEHNR and CDR2 FQNEAQ (reference sequence). Trimming stripped 1 base from V and 9 bases from J, with 19 bases between. The CDR3 consists of 17 residues. This CDR3 reads CASSLGLHGGGGSPLHF. The DNA for the CDR3 is TGTGCCAGCAGCTTAGGATTGCATGGGGGGGGCGGTTCACCCCTCCACTTT. Complete variable domain (other parts from reference TRBV7-9 and TRBJ1-6): DTGVSQNPRHKITKRGQNVTFRCDPISEHNRLYWYRQTLGQGPEFLTYFQNEAQLEKSRLLSDRFSAERPKGSFSTLEIQRTEQGDSAMYLCASSLGLHGGGGSPLHFGNGTRLTVT.

The chain recombines TRBV4-3 with TRBJ1-1; 8 bases are shared with TRBD1. The CDR3 contains 14 residues. Germline V lookup: CDR1 LGHNA, CDR2 YSLEER. V lost 6 bases, J lost 2 bases, and 5 bases stayed unmatched. The CDR3 DNA is TGCGCCAGCAGTCAGGGGGCTTTAAACACTGAAGCTTTCTTT. It translates to CASSQGALNTEAFF.

J is TRBJ2-7 and V is TRBV30; tentative D call: TRBD1 (5 bases). The CDR3 runs 14 residues. V dropped 0 bases and J dropped 3 bases, with 12 bases sitting between them. Germline CDR1 reads GTSNPN; CDR2 reads SVGIG (reference sequence). The CDR3 DNA is TGTGCCTGGAGTGTAGGGGTACCGGGCTACGAGCAGTACTTC. Its protein is CAWSVGVPGYEQYF.

This clone was seen a single time. The chain joins TRBV7-3 to TRBJ2-3, with 8 positions matching TRBD2. This CDR3 spans 12 amino acids. CDR1 and CDR2 (germline): SGHTA, FQGTGA. V lost 5 bases, J lost 10 bases, and 5 bases stayed unmatched. The CDR3, as DNA: TGTGCCAGCAGCCTGACGGGGGGGGCGCAGTATTTT. Its protein is CASSLTGGAQYF.

The V call is TRBV4-1, the J call TRBJ2-2; D is unclear. CDR1 MGHRA and CDR2 YSYEKL come from the germline V gene. This CDR3 region has 17 residues. V lost 0 bases, J lost 7 bases, and 18 bases lay in between. CDR3 sequence reads: CASSQESQAAFGGELFF. The CDR3 nucleotides read TGCGCCAGCAGCCAAGAGTCCCAGGCTGCCTTTGGCGGGGAGCTGTTTTTT.

The CDR3 loop reads CASSQSSSNQPQHF. In DNA form, the CDR3 reads TGCGCCAGCAGCCAATCCAGTTCCAATCAGCCCCAGCATTTT. The chain recombines TRBV4-1 with TRBJ1-5, with D uncertain. Trimming cost V 2 bases and J 3 bases, with 8 bases left between them. Germline-derived CDR1 and CDR2 are MGHRA and YSYEKL. The CDR3 runs 14 residues.

With respect to this clone: A junction end diverges from the germline sequence, so it may reflect a read error. The chain carries TRBV7-9 and TRBJ2-3; tentatively, D is TRBD1 (5 bases). The CDR3 is made up of 13 amino acids. The germline CDR1 and CDR2 sequences are SEHNR and FQNEAQ (reference sequence). The CDR3 coding sequence is TGTTCCAGCAGCTCTAGGGGCCCGGATACGCAGTATTTT. Translation: CSSSSRGPDTQYF.